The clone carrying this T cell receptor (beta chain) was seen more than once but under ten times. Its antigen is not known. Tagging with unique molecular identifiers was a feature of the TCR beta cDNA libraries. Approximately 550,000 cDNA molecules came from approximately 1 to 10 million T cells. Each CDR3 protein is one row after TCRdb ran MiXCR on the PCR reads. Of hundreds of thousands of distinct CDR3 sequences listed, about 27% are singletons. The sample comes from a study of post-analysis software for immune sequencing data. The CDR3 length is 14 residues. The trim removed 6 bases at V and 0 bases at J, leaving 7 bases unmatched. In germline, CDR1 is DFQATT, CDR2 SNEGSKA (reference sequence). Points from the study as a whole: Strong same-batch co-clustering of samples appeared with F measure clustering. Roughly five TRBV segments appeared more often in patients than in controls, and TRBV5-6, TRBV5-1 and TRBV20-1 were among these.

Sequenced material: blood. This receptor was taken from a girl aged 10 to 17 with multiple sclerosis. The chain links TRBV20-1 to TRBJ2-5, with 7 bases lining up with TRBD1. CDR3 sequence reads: CSAAGTEYQETQYF. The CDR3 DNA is TGCAGTGCAGCCGGGACAGAGTACCAAGAGACCCAGTACTTC.